Listed here are 25 T cell receptor beta chains from one sample, sequenced in a study of T cell responses to AZD1222 COVID-19 vaccine. Libraries were prepared by immunoSEQ multiplex PCR; TCRdb keeps only in-frame clonotypes and omits some of them. This table has approximately 92,000 clones, over 80% appearing once. Sequencing was performed on peripheral blood, taken on day 0 of AZD1222 vaccination. These receptors were taken from an adult in good health.

The rearrangement joins TRBV4-2 to TRBJ1-2; 7 bases are shared with TRBD1. The length of the CDR3 is 13 residues. Germline CDR1 LGHNA, CDR2 YNFKEQ. The junction had 4 bases not matched to a gene; V was cut back by 2 bases and J by 7 bases. CDR3 bases: TGTGCCAGCAGCCAAACAGGGGTCGTTGGCTACACCTTC. Residues: CASSQTGVVGYTF.

This clone has a single count. The chain links TRBV27 to TRBJ1-1; D not resolved. The ends were cut back, 0 bases at V and 10 bases at J, with 12 bases in the middle. The germline V gene encodes CDR1 MNHEY and CDR2 SMNVEV (reference sequence). This CDR3 contains 13 residues. The CDR3 spells CASSLSSAGRAFF. CDR3 sequence (DNA): TGTGCCAGCAGTTTATCCAGCGCAGGAAGAGCTTTCTTT.

The chain employs TRBV3-1 (or the pseudogene TRBV3-2) and TRBJ2-7, with D possibly being TRBD1 (5 bases). V was clipped by 1 base and J by 2 bases, with 12 bases between them. This CDR3 has 15 residues. Germline V gene sequence: CDR1 LGHDT, CDR2 YNNKEL (reference sequence). CDR3 nucleotide sequence: TGTGCCAGCAGCCAAGTAGACAGAGCAACCTACGAGCAGTACTTC. Protein: CASSQVDRATYEQYF.

The chain has TRBV4-3 and TRBJ2-5; D unresolved. Trimming shortened V by 4 bases and J by 5 bases, and 11 bases separated the two germline ends. The CDR3 runs to 13 residues. The germline V gene encodes CDR1 LGHNA and CDR2 YSLEER. The CDR3 bases are TGCGCCAGCAGCCTACACACGAGCGAGACCCAGTACTTC. This translates into CASSLHTSETQYF.

In this sample, this clone turned up a few times. The chain recombines TRBV3-1 (or the pseudogene TRBV3-2) with TRBJ1-4; D may be TRBD1 (6 bases). The V and J ends lost 4 bases and 3 bases respectively, with 12 bases between them. Germline CDR1 LGHDT, CDR2 YNNKEL (reference sequence). The CDR3 spans 15 residues. The CDR3: CASSLNREANEKLFF. DNA for the CDR3: TGTGCCAGCAGCCTTAACAGGGAGGCTAATGAAAAACTGTTTTTT.

The V call is TRBV18, the J call TRBJ2-2, with D unclear. The CDR3 sequence is 13 residues long. The ends were cut back, 3 bases at V and 4 bases at J, with 6 bases in the middle. From germline, CDR1 is KGHSH and CDR2 LQKENI. The CDR3 region is CASSPVGTGELFF. DNA for the CDR3: TGTGCCAGCTCACCCGTAGGCACCGGGGAGCTGTTTTTT.

The rearrangement links TRBV5-4 to TRBJ2-1, with TRBD1 matching over 10 bases. Unmatched junction bases numbered 4, after V lost 4 bases and J lost 3 bases. There are 15 residues in the CDR3. The germline gives CDR1 SGHNT, CDR2 YYREEE (reference sequence). The CDR3 nucleotides are TGTGCCAGCAGCCGGGACAGGGGTTACTACAATGAGCAGTTCTTC. Protein sequence: CASSRDRGYYNEQFF.

The chain joins TRBV15 to TRBJ2-7; D gene unclear. The CDR3 consists of 14 residues. CDR1 and CDR2 (germline): LNHNV, YYDKDF (reference sequence). V was cut by 5 bases and J by 1 base, with 12 bases left in between. Here the CDR3 DNA reads TGTGCCACCAGCCTGATGGGAACATCCTACGAGCAGTACTTC. Translating gives CATSLMGTSYEQYF.

The V and J genes are TRBV28 and TRBJ1-1, with D perhaps matching TRBD1 (6 bases). Trimming left V 6 bases short and J 1 base short, with 18 bases between. CDR1 MDHEN and CDR2 SYDVKM come from the germline V gene. This CDR3 region has 16 residues. The CDR3 loop is CASRGGGSAGNTEAFF. CDR3 coding DNA: TGTGCCAGCAGGGGAGGGGGGAGTGCGGGGAACACTGAAGCTTTCTTT.

This sequence joins TRBV10-1 and TRBJ2-7; D is unresolved. Germline values: CDR1 WNHNN, CDR2 SYGVQD (reference sequence). The CDR3 is made up of 15 amino acids. The V end lost 2 bases, the J end lost 2 bases, and 13 bases lay between the germline ends. The CDR3 sequence: CASSERAIQAYEQYF. The CDR3 nucleotides read TGCGCCAGCAGTGAGAGAGCAATCCAAGCCTACGAGCAGTACTTC.

This clone was counted once. V is TRBV3-1 (or the pseudogene TRBV3-2) and J is TRBJ1-1; 7 bases match TRBD1. The CDR3 is made up of 13 amino acids. CDR1 is LGHDT and CDR2 is YNNKEL in the germline V gene (reference sequence). The V and J ends lost 4 bases and 6 bases, in that order; junction bases with no gene match: 5. CDR3 DNA: TGTGCCAGCAGCCCCGACAGGGCAGCTGAAGCTTTCTTT. It encodes CASSPDRAAEAFF.

The sample holds a few counts of this clone. For the CDR3, the DNA is TGTGCCAGCAGCGGCGGGACAGGTGGAAACACCATATATTTT. The encoded protein is CASSGGTGGNTIYF. This chain connects TRBV9 to TRBJ1-3; 8 positions match TRBD1. This CDR3 has 14 amino acids. J was trimmed by 3 bases and V by 3 bases; bases with no gene match: 2. In germline, CDR1 is SGDLS, CDR2 YYNGEE.

The count of this clone is one. V and J are TRBV27 and TRBJ2-2; 9 positions agree with TRBD2. V shed 7 bases, J shed 7 bases, and the junction held 7 bases outside the gene matches. CDR1 and CDR2 from the germline V gene are MNHEY and SMNVEV (reference sequence). The CDR3 covers 14 residues. As DNA, the CDR3 is TGTGCCAGCACCCCTAGCGGGATGGGCGGGGAGCTGTTTTTT. It translates to CASTPSGMGGELFF.

The V call is TRBV14, the J call TRBJ1-1; D is unclear. Trimming removed 0 bases from V and 10 bases from J, with 9 bases in between. CDR3 length: 12 amino acids. Germline values: CDR1 SGHDN, CDR2 FVKESK. The CDR3 region has the DNA TGTGCCAGCAGCCAAGATTATGGCTCAGCTTTCTTT. Protein sequence: CASSQDYGSAFF.

The rearrangement joins TRBV11-1 to TRBJ1-3; D might be TRBD1 (6 bases). V was clipped by 5 bases and J by 0 bases, with 8 bases between them. This CDR3 is built from 14 residues. Germline V CDR1 and CDR2: SGHAT, FQDESV (reference sequence). The chain's CDR3 is CASSSRGSGNTIYF. In DNA form, the CDR3 reads TGTGCCAGCAGCAGCAGGGGCTCTGGAAACACCATATATTTT.

V is TRBV6-5 and J is TRBJ1-1; 9 bases match TRBD1. Trimming took 2 bases from V and 5 from J; bases not matched to a gene: 6. Germline V gives CDR1 MNHEY, CDR2 SVGAGI. This CDR3 is built from 15 residues. CDR3 region: CASSYKGQGMTEAFF. CDR3 nucleotide sequence: TGTGCCAGCAGTTACAAAGGACAGGGGATGACTGAAGCTTTCTTT.

This sequence joins TRBV28 and TRBJ1-1, with unresolved D. CDR3 length: 14 amino acids. Trimming left V 6 bases short and J 2 bases short, with 13 bases between. Germline CDR1 reads MDHEN; CDR2 reads SYDVKM. The CDR3 loop reads CASSTYRDNTEAFF. In DNA form, the CDR3 reads TGTGCCAGCAGCACCTACAGAGATAACACTGAAGCTTTCTTT.

The CDR3 reads CASSRDRRRSPLHF. The CDR3 DNA follows: TGTGCCAGCAGCCGGGACAGGCGACGGTCACCCCTCCACTTT. The gene calls are TRBV6-2 or TRBV6-3 and TRBJ1-6; TRBD1 matches 8 bases. In germline, CDR1 is MNHEY, CDR2 SVGEGT. The CDR3 totals 14 residues. Unmatched junction bases numbered 8, after V lost 6 bases and J lost 10 bases.

CDR3 DNA sequence: TGTGCCAGCAGTGAGAGCAGCGTTACTGGAAACACCATATATTTT. Translated: CASSESSVTGNTIYF. V and J are TRBV2 and TRBJ1-3; D is undetermined. Trimming took off 3 bases at V and 2 bases at J, with 11 bases between the two ends. This CDR3 has 15 amino acids. Germline assignment: CDR1 SNHLY and CDR2 FYNNEI.

This clone was counted a single time. This chain links TRBV3-1 (or the pseudogene TRBV3-2) with TRBJ1-3; D unresolved. The CDR3 consists of 16 residues. The ends were cut back, 4 bases at V and 0 bases at J, with 13 bases in the middle. CDR1 LGHDT and CDR2 YNNKEL come from the germline V gene (reference sequence). This CDR3 reads CASSPRDQISGNTIYF. As DNA, the CDR3 is TGTGCCAGCAGCCCTAGGGATCAGATCTCTGGAAACACCATATATTTT.

This chain uses TRBV6-4 with TRBJ1-6; perhaps TRBD1 as D (6 bases). This CDR3 contains 14 residues. Germline CDR1 MRHNA, CDR2 SNTAGT. Trimming took 2 bases from V and 7 from J, leaving 9 bases between them. CDR3 nucleotide sequence: TGTGCCAGCAGTGACGGGACACCCAATTCACCCCTCCACTTT. The encoded protein is CASSDGTPNSPLHF.

J is TRBJ2-1 and V is TRBV27; TRBD2 is a possible D gene (6 bases). The V end lost 3 bases, the J end lost 4 bases, and 16 bases lay between the germline ends. This CDR3 is built from 16 residues. Germline CDR1 MNHEY, CDR2 SMNVEV (reference sequence). The CDR3 reads CASSFIGSGYYNEQFF. CDR3 sequence (DNA): TGTGCCAGCAGTTTCATTGGTAGCGGATATTACAATGAGCAGTTCTTC.

The chain joins TRBV10-3 to TRBJ1-6; possibly TRBD1 for D (5 bases). V lost 7 bases to trimming and J lost 7 bases, with 11 bases between them. CDR3 length equals 13 residues. CDR1 is ENHRY, CDR2 SYGVKD, per germline. The chain's CDR3 is CAITGDWNSPLHF. The CDR3 nucleotides are TGTGCCATCACGGGGGATTGGAATTCACCCCTCCACTTT.

The chain uses TRBV21-1 and TRBJ2-3; the D call in the table, TRBD1, was not verified against the DNA. TRBV21-1 is a pseudogene segment. This CDR3 region has 12 residues. Here the CDR3 reads CASYKSTDTQYF. CDR3 coding DNA: TGTGCCAGCTACAAGAGCACAGATACGCAGTATTTT.

This clone has just a few counts. The J gene is TRBJ1-3, the V gene TRBV9, with TRBD1 matching over 8 bases. CDR3 length: 19 amino acids. Germline V gene sequence: CDR1 SGDLS, CDR2 YYNGEE. V trimming: 3 bases; J trimming: 2 bases; junction bases outside the gene matches: 16. The CDR3 region has the DNA TGTGCCAGCAGCGCCGGGACTAGGAGAACGGGACAGGCTGGAAACACCATATATTTT. As protein: CASSAGTRRTGQAGNTIYF.